The source of this T cell receptor beta chain is a study of T cell responses to AZD1222 COVID-19 vaccine. Generated by immunoSEQ multiplex PCR, the TCRdb table keeps only in-frame clones and is missing some. The profile shows approximately 100,000 clones, less than 95% of them singletons. CDR3 size: 16 residues. Per the germline V gene, CDR1 is LGHNA and CDR2 is YNFKEQ. V lost 0 bases and J lost 4, with 15 bases in between. The chain couples TRBV4-2 to TRBJ1-2, with D possibly being TRBD1 (5 bases). The receptor was isolated from an adult who received the AZD1222 COVID-19 vaccine. Source: peripheral blood, taken 28 days after the second AZD1222 dose. DNA for the CDR3: TGTGCCAGCAGCCAAGATCAGTCAGGGATGGGCTATGGCTACACCTTC. Translation: CASSQDQSGMGYGYTF.